The 4 T cell receptor beta chains given below trace back to one sample, sequenced in a study of cytotoxic CD8 clonotypes in ibrutinib-treated CLL. Method: immunoSEQ multiplex PCR; TCRdb's copy keeps in-frame clones and lacks some. The profile shows some 17,000 clones, around 81% of them singletons. The specimen comprised PBMCs, sampled before ibrutinib treatment. Every receptor here comes from a human donor with chronic lymphocytic leukemia.

The chain joins TRBV2 to TRBJ1-6; no clear D gene. Germline CDR1 reads SNHLY; CDR2 reads FYNNEI. With 8 bases removed from V and 10 bases from J, the gap between germline ends came to 18 bases. The CDR3 length is 14 residues. The CDR3 DNA reads as TGTGCCAGCTTTGAGGGTTCCCCTCGATCACCCCTCCACTTT. Its protein product is CASFEGSPRSPLHF.

The chain recombines TRBV5-1 with TRBJ2-3; 9 nucleotides match TRBD1. The CDR3 spans 15 residues. The V gene end was trimmed by 3 bases and the J gene end by 4 bases; junction bases not matched to a gene: 6. The germline CDR1 and CDR2 sequences are SGHRS and YFSETQ. CDR3 sequence: CASSYGQGNSDTQYF. CDR3 sequence (DNA): TGCGCCAGCAGCTATGGACAGGGGAATTCAGATACGCAGTATTTT. Together with reference TRBV5-1 and TRBJ2-3, the CDR3 gives the full variable domain: KAGVTQTPRYLIKTRGQQVTLSCSPISGHRSVSWYQQTPGQGLQFLFEYFSETQRNKGNFPGRFSGRQFSNSRSEMNVSTLELGDSALYLCASSYGQGNSDTQYFGPGTRLTVL.

The chain is built from TRBV29-1 and TRBJ1-4, with 9 positions matching TRBD1. Trimming cost V 7 bases and J 9 bases; bases outside gene matches: 3. The CDR3 has 11 amino acids. Germline V lookup: CDR1 SQVTM, CDR2 ANQGSEA. The CDR3 DNA is TGCAGCGGTGGACAGGGGAAAAAACTGTTTTTT. Its protein is CSGGQGKKLFF.

J is TRBJ1-5 and V is TRBV15; D possibly corresponds to TRBD1 (5 bases). Trimming pared 3 bases from V and 4 bases from J, leaving 13 bases between. CDR3 length: 15 residues. Germline V gives CDR1 LNHNV, CDR2 YYDKDF (reference sequence). Here the CDR3 reads CATSSQTGQNQPQHF. The DNA for the CDR3 is TGTGCCACCAGCAGTCAGACGGGGCAAAATCAGCCCCAGCATTTT. Using reference TRBV15 and TRBJ1-5 for the parts outside the CDR3, the full variable domain is DAMVIQNPRYQVTQFGKPVTLSCSQTLNHNVMYWYQQKSSQAPKLLFHYYDKDFNNEADTPDNFQSRRPNTSFCFLDIRSPGLGDTAMYLCATSSQTGQNQPQHFGDGTRLSIL.